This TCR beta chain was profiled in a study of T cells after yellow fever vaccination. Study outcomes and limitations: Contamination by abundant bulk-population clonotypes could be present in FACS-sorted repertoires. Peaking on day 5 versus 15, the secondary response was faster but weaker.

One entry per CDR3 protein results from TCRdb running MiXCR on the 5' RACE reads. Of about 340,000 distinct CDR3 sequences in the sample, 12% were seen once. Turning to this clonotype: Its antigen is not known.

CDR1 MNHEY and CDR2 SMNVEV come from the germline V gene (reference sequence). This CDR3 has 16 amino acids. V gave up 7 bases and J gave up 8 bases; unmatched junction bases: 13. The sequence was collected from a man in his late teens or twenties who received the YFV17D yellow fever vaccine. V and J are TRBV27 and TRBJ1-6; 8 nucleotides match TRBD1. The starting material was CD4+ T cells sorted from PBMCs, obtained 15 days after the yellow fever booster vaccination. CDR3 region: CASTLSTDRVDSPLHF. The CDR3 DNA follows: TGTGCCAGCACCTTGAGTACGGACAGGGTAGATTCACCCCTCCACTTT.